The rows below give T cell receptor beta chains drawn from one sample of a study of T cell responses to AZD1222 COVID-19 vaccine. The repertoire was sequenced with immunoSEQ multiplex PCR; TCRdb's copy has only in-frame clones and lacks some. The table lists around 200,000 clones, about 88% of them singletons. Sequenced here: peripheral blood, sampled 28 days after the second AZD1222 dose. Receptors originate from an adult who received the AZD1222 COVID-19 vaccine. The CDR3 runs from the conserved cysteine through the conserved F or W. The D gene is left open where the match is weak. Expanded clones get a size class; other rows say once, few or many, or leave the size out.

v_call	d_call	clone_size	j_call	cdr3_aa	cdr3_nt
TRBV7-2	-	-	TRBJ1-3	CASSLDDTRFSGNTIYF	TGTGCCAGCAGCTTAGATGACACTCGATTCTCTGGAAACACCATATATTTT
TRBV7-9	-	-	TRBJ2-1	CASSPTIGLDEQFF	TGTGCCAGCAGCCCCACCATCGGCCTGGATGAGCAGTTCTTC
TRBV4-1	-	-	TRBJ2-7	CASSQYPPPRSLGEQYF	TGCGCCAGCAGCCAATATCCCCCGCCCCGATCCCTCGGCGAGCAGTACTTC
TRBV9	TRBD2	-	TRBJ2-7	CASSEGILGASGTSYEQYF	TGTGCCAGCTCCGAGGGAATCCTTGGGGCTAGCGGAACCTCCTACGAGCAGTACTTC
TRBV21-1	-	-	TRBJ1-1	CASSKAQGITEAFF	TGTGCCAGCAGCAAAGCTCAGGGGATCACTGAAGCTTTCTTT
TRBV7-9	-	-	TRBJ2-2	CASSLSRVAGELFF	TGTGCCAGCAGCTTATCCAGGGTTGCCGGGGAGCTGTTTTTT
TRBV27	TRBD1	-	TRBJ1-1	CASSPRQGLNTEAFF	TGTGCCAGCAGTCCTCGACAGGGGTTGAACACTGAAGCTTTCTTT
TRBV18	TRBD1	-	TRBJ1-2	CASSPIGQGDGYTF	TGTGCCAGCTCACCAATAGGACAGGGGGATGGCTACACCTTC
TRBV7-9	TRBD2	-	TRBJ2-7	CASSPSSGMAYEQYF	TGTGCCAGCAGCCCATCTAGCGGGATGGCCTACGAGCAGTACTTC
TRBV28	TRBD1	-	TRBJ1-4	CASSLQGAREKLFF	TGTGCCAGCAGTTTACAGGGGGCGAGGGAAAAACTGTTTTTT
TRBV5-1	TRBD1	-	TRBJ2-4	CASSRGAGQGGDIQYF	TGCGCCAGCAGCAGGGGCGCGGGACAGGGAGGGGACATTCAGTACTTC
TRBV19	-	-	TRBJ2-5	CASSDGSQETQYF	TGTGCCAGTAGTGACGGGTCCCAAGAGACCCAGTACTTC
TRBV27	TRBD1	few	TRBJ1-5	CASSSGQPGNQPQHF	TGTGCCAGCAGTTCGGGACAGCCGGGGAATCAGCCCCAGCATTTT
TRBV9	TRBD1	-	TRBJ2-7	CASSEQGASSYEQYF	TGTGCCAGCAGTGAACAGGGGGCTAGCTCCTACGAGCAGTACTTC
TRBV14	-	-	TRBJ2-1	CASVSGGGQPSYNEQFF	TGTGCCAGCGTTTCCGGCGGCGGGCAACCTTCCTACAATGAGCAGTTCTTC
TRBV30	-	once	TRBJ1-1	CAWSGQMNTEAFF	TGTGCCTGGAGTGGGCAGATGAACACTGAAGCTTTCTTT
TRBV5-1	-	-	TRBJ2-7	CASSFGQRTYEQYF	TGCGCCAGCAGCTTCGGCCAGAGAACGTACGAGCAGTACTTC
TRBV7-2	TRBD1	-	TRBJ2-7	CASSFRQGLIYEQYF	TGTGCCAGCAGCTTCCGACAGGGCCTGATCTACGAGCAGTACTTC
TRBV5-4	-	once	TRBJ1-1	CASSLAGGSEAFF	TGTGCCAGCAGCTTGGCCGGGGGCTCTGAAGCTTTCTTT
TRBV5-1	TRBD1	once	TRBJ2-3	CASSLQGTGVDTQYF	TGCGCCAGCAGCTTGCAAGGGACAGGGGTAGATACGCAGTATTTT
TRBV6-2/TRBV6-3	TRBD1	-	TRBJ2-7	CASSYSSPIIDRVNYEQYF	TGTGCCAGCAGTTACTCGAGTCCCATCATTGACAGGGTTAACTACGAGCAGTACTTC
TRBV18	TRBD1	once	TRBJ1-1	CASYSGQTSEAFF	TGTGCCAGCTATTCGGGACAGACAAGTGAAGCTTTCTTT
TRBV19	-	-	TRBJ1-5	CASSGDTRNQPQHF	TGTGCCAGTAGTGGTGACACCCGCAATCAGCCCCAGCATTTT
TRBV28	-	-	TRBJ1-1	CASGEADLLNTEAFF	TGTGCCAGCGGGGAGGCCGACCTACTGAACACTGAAGCTTTCTTT
TRBV24-1	-	-	TRBJ1-2	CATLPGVALGYTF	TGTGCCACCCTCCCTGGGGTTGCGCTTGGCTACACCTTC
TRBV18	TRBD1	few	TRBJ2-7	CASSPRGQGMGYEQYF	TGTGCCAGCTCACCACGAGGACAGGGGATGGGCTACGAGCAGTACTTC